The 28 T cell receptor beta chains below come from one sample, sequenced in a study of T cells in localized non-small cell lung cancer (dated by TCRdb to the early 2020s). The receptor library was made with the immunoSEQ multiplex PCR assay. TCRdb took this table from immuneACCESS and kept in-frame rearrangements with V and J called. Such tables lack part of the clones; where checked against another copy, unresolved V genes explain under half of the gap, and the rest is unexplained. A total of tens of thousands of clones appear in this sample, approximately 94% of them only once. The ten most abundant clones make up 7.1% of the sample. The sample was peripheral blood, taken before any cancer treatment. The source is a female donor over 55 with stage I lung adenocarcinoma.

The genes are TRBV6-6 and TRBJ2-3; 11 bases are a match to TRBD2. Trimming cost V 5 bases and J 9 bases; bases outside gene matches: 7. The CDR3 contains 14 residues. Germline CDR1 and CDR2: MNHNY and SVGAGI (reference sequence). The CDR3 region has the DNA TGTGCCAGCAGTACTAGCGGGGGCGCGGGGACGCAGTATTTT. Its protein product is CASSTSGGAGTQYF.

The CDR3 loop reads CASSPAGRQYSNQPQHF. In nucleotides, the CDR3 is TGTGCCAGCTCACCGGCGGGCAGGCAATATAGCAATCAGCCCCAGCATTTT. The chain has TRBV18 and TRBJ1-5; D not resolved. Deletions cut 3 bases from V and 0 bases from J, with 15 bases between. This CDR3 is 17 amino acids long. Per germline, CDR1 KGHSH and CDR2 LQKENI.

The chain carries TRBV10-1 and TRBJ1-4, with TRBD1 identical over 12 bases. V lost 6 bases to trimming and J lost 5 bases; unmatched junction nucleotides: 10. The length of the CDR3 is 17 residues. Germline CDR1 and CDR2: WNHNN and SYGVQD (reference sequence). CDR3 loop: CASSPGTGGIGNEKLFF. The DNA of the CDR3 is TGCGCCAGCAGCCCCGGGACAGGGGGCATCGGCAATGAAAAACTGTTTTTT.

The chain uses TRBV5-6 and TRBJ2-3; D not certain. Germline V CDR1 and CDR2: SGHDT, YYEEEE. The germline V and J ends were trimmed by 3 bases and 6 bases, with 17 bases remaining between them. This CDR3 spans 15 amino acids. The DNA of the CDR3 is TGTGCCAGCAGCTGGGGTGGGTATACGAGGGATACGCAGTATTTT. Its protein product is CASSWGGYTRDTQYF.

This chain uses TRBV5-1 with TRBJ2-1, with D possibly being TRBD2 (6 bases). The length of the CDR3 is 17 residues. The V and J ends lost 4 bases and 0 bases respectively, with 17 bases between them. Germline CDR1 is SGHRS and CDR2 is YFSETQ. CDR3 in amino acids: CASSPFGGPGSYNEQFF. CDR3 nucleotides: TGCGCCAGCAGCCCCTTCGGGGGACCTGGCTCCTACAATGAGCAGTTCTTC.

V gene TRBV19 combines with J gene TRBJ1-5, with D maybe TRBD1 (6 bases). V lost 5 bases and J 11 bases, leaving 16 bases between the germline ends. This CDR3 contains 13 residues. In germline, CDR1 is LNHDA, CDR2 SQIVND (reference sequence). The CDR3 region has the DNA TGTGCCAGTAGTCCTAGATCAGGGGAAGCCCAGCATTTT. It encodes CASSPRSGEAQHF.

This clone was counted a single time. The rearrangement joins TRBV6-5 to TRBJ1-1; no clear D gene. This CDR3 is 13 amino acids long. Between the trimmed V and J ends, which lost 7 bases and 4 bases, there was a span of 13 bases. Germline assignment: CDR1 MNHEY and CDR2 SVGAGI. This chain's CDR3 is CASTQWQSTEAFF. The CDR3 coding sequence is TGTGCCAGCACCCAGTGGCAGAGCACTGAAGCTTTCTTT.

The rearrangement links TRBV6-5 to TRBJ2-5, with 12 bases aligning to TRBD2. Germline V gives CDR1 MNHEY, CDR2 SVGAGI. This CDR3 comprises 15 residues. V was pared by 2 bases and J by 5 bases, with 3 bases of the junction left unmatched. The CDR3: CASSYQGTSGETQYF. CDR3 bases: TGTGCCAGCAGTTACCAGGGGACTAGCGGGGAGACCCAGTACTTC.

The chain recombines TRBV9 with TRBJ1-2; D is possibly TRBD1 (5 bases). The germline gives CDR1 SGDLS, CDR2 YYNGEE. The CDR3 extends over 12 amino acids. The V end lost 4 bases, the J end lost 4 bases, and 8 bases lay between the germline ends. The CDR3 DNA reads as TGTGCCAGCAGCAGAGACAGCTATGGCTACACCTTC. Translating gives CASSRDSYGYTF.

CDR3 DNA: TGCAGCGTTGGAAGCTCTGGGGCCAACGTCCTGACTTTC. It is translated as CSVGSSGANVLTF. The chain joins TRBV29-1 to TRBJ2-6; D call uncertain. CDR1 is SQVTM, CDR2 ANQGSEA, per germline. V lost 4 bases to trimming and J lost 0 bases, with 4 bases between them. CDR3 size: 13 residues.

The genes are TRBV7-3 and TRBJ2-3; TRBD2 aligns across 10 bases. CDR3 length: 16 amino acids. V lost 5 bases to trimming and J lost 1 base; unmatched junction nucleotides: 6. Germline V gives CDR1 SGHTA, CDR2 FQGTGA. The DNA of the CDR3 is TGTGCCAGCAGCCCTAACCTAGCGGGGGGCACAGATACGCAGTATTTT. The encoded protein is CASSPNLAGGTDTQYF.

The rearrangement uses TRBV5-1 and TRBJ2-2; D unclear. CDR3 length: 12 amino acids. Germline CDR1 reads SGHRS; CDR2 reads YFSETQ. Deletions cut 4 bases from V and 2 bases from J, with 3 bases between. The CDR3 here is CASSPNTGELFF. The CDR3 DNA is TGCGCCAGCAGCCCAAACACCGGGGAGCTGTTTTTT.

V and J are TRBV27 and TRBJ1-2; weak D call: TRBD1 (5 bases). This CDR3 has 15 amino acids. The V end lost 3 bases, the J end lost 4 bases, and 15 bases lay between the germline ends. Germline loops: CDR1 MNHEY, CDR2 SMNVEV (reference sequence). CDR3 in amino acids: CASSLGGEFGYGYTF. CDR3 DNA sequence: TGTGCCAGCAGTTTGGGGGGTGAGTTCGGCTATGGCTACACCTTC.

The chain is built from TRBV19 and TRBJ1-2, with TRBD1 identical over 7 bases. The J segment lost 4 bases and the V segment lost 6 bases, leaving 11 bases of the junction unmatched. CDR1 is LNHDA and CDR2 is SQIVND in the germline V gene (reference sequence). The CDR3 loop spans 15 amino acids. The CDR3 coding sequence is TGTGCCAGTAGCAACGGAGCGGGACAGACCTATGGCTACACCTTC. The encoded protein is CASSNGAGQTYGYTF.

The V and J genes are TRBV2 and TRBJ1-1, with D possibly being TRBD1 (5 bases). CDR3 size: 13 residues. Germline values: CDR1 SNHLY, CDR2 FYNNEI. CDR3 DNA sequence: TGTGCTTCGGGGCAGTACTTGAACACTGAAGCTTTCTTT. Residues: CASGQYLNTEAFF.

This clone was recorded only once. This chain joins TRBV27 and TRBJ2-7; weak D call: TRBD1 (6 bases). Deletions cut 2 bases from V and 1 base from J, with 12 bases between. This CDR3 comprises 15 residues. The germline gives CDR1 MNHEY, CDR2 SMNVEV (reference sequence). For the CDR3, the DNA is TGTGCCAGCAGTTTACTGGTGGGACAATCCTACGAGCAGTACTTC. Translation: CASSLLVGQSYEQYF.

The rearrangement links TRBV4-1 to TRBJ1-5; 8 bases are a match to TRBD1. Trimming cost V 4 bases and J 3 bases; bases outside gene matches: 8. CDR3 length equals 16 residues. CDR1 and CDR2 (germline): MGHRA, YSYEKL. CDR3 DNA: TGCGCCAGCAGCCTACCGGGACAGGACTTCAATCAGCCCCAGCATTTT. Protein product: CASSLPGQDFNQPQHF.

The chain couples TRBV28 to TRBJ1-3; D is possibly TRBD1 (5 bases). The CDR3 is 14 amino acids. Germline assignment: CDR1 MDHEN and CDR2 SYDVKM. Trimming cost V 2 bases and J 4 bases, with 9 bases left between them. The CDR3 DNA reads as TGTGCCAGCAGTTTAGGGGGGTCCGGAAACACCATATATTTT. This gives the protein CASSLGGSGNTIYF.

The chain employs TRBV11-1 and TRBJ1-1, with D unresolved. The CDR3 sequence is 12 residues long. Trimming pared 5 bases from V and 2 bases from J, leaving 6 bases between. Per the germline V gene, CDR1 is SGHAT and CDR2 is FQDESV (reference sequence). CDR3 region: CASSPTNTEAFF. The CDR3 DNA reads as TGTGCCAGCAGCCCCACTAACACTGAAGCTTTCTTT.

The J gene is TRBJ1-2, the V gene TRBV5-6, with D possibly matching TRBD1 (6 bases). This CDR3 spans 16 amino acids. The germline CDR1 and CDR2 sequences are SGHDT and YYEEEE. Trimming took off 0 bases at V and 0 bases at J, with 12 bases between the two ends. In nucleotides, the CDR3 is TGTGCCAGCAGCTTGGTTGGGGGCCGCTCTAACTATGGCTACACCTTC. It specifies CASSLVGGRSNYGYTF. Full variable domain (remainder filled in from reference TRBV5-6 and TRBJ1-2): DAGVTQSPTHLIKTRGQQVTLRCSPKSGHDTVSWYQQALGQGPQFIFQYYEEEERQRGNFPDRFSGHQFPNYSSELNVNALLLGDSALYLCASSLVGGRSNYGYTFGSGTRLTVV.

This chain joins TRBV19 and TRBJ2-7; 7 bases are a match to TRBD1. Per germline, CDR1 LNHDA and CDR2 SQIVND (reference sequence). The CDR3 spans 12 residues. The junction had 2 bases not matched to a gene; V was cut back by 5 bases and J by 4 bases. For the CDR3, the DNA is TGTGCCAGTAGTGACAGGGTGTACGAGCAGTACTTC. This codes for CASSDRVYEQYF.

This clone appeared a few times. The chain combines TRBV7-2 with TRBJ2-5; weak D call: TRBD2 (7 bases). The germline CDR1 and CDR2 sequences are SGHTA and FQGNSA. The CDR3 contains 14 residues. The germline V and J ends were trimmed by 7 bases and 5 bases, with 17 bases remaining between them. In DNA, the CDR3 is TGTGCCAGCAACGAAGGGGGGGGTAGGGAGACCCAGTACTTC. Translated: CASNEGGGRETQYF.

The chain couples TRBV19 to TRBJ1-1; D is ambiguous. This CDR3 has 14 amino acids. Trimming left V 3 bases short and J 0 bases short, with 8 bases between. Germline lookup yields CDR1 LNHDA and CDR2 SQIVND (reference sequence). The CDR3 nucleotides read TGTGCCAGTAGTATTGGAGGGTTGAACACTGAAGCTTTCTTT. Protein product: CASSIGGLNTEAFF.

The chain combines TRBV7-9 with TRBJ1-2; D is uncertain. Between the trimmed V and J ends, which lost 5 bases and 5 bases, there was a span of 12 bases. The germline CDR1 and CDR2 sequences are SEHNR and FQNEAQ (reference sequence). CDR3 length: 13 amino acids. The CDR3 DNA follows: TGTGCCAGCAGCCCACAGATGTCGTATGGCTACACCTTC. It specifies CASSPQMSYGYTF. Full variable domain (outside the CDR3, taken from reference TRBV7-9 and TRBJ1-2): DTGVSQNPRHKITKRGQNVTFRCDPISEHNRLYWYRQTLGQGPEFLTYFQNEAQLEKSRLLSDRFSAERPKGSFSTLEIQRTEQGDSAMYLCASSPQMSYGYTFGSGTRLTVV.

This chain joins TRBV7-9 and TRBJ1-6; 8 bases are a match to TRBD1. Germline loops: CDR1 SEHNR, CDR2 FQNEAQ (reference sequence). The CDR3 is 14 residues long. V shed 5 bases, J shed 9 bases, and the junction held 6 bases outside the gene matches. The CDR3, as DNA: TGTGCCAGCAGCCCGGGACAGGAGGCTTCACCCCTCCACTTT. It specifies CASSPGQEASPLHF.

The rearrangement uses TRBV5-4 and TRBJ1-1; 12 bases are a match to TRBD1. The V gene end was trimmed by 4 bases and the J gene end by 1 base; junction bases not matched to a gene: 5. The germline V gene has CDR1 SGHNT and CDR2 YYREEE (reference sequence). The CDR3 totals 16 residues. The CDR3 spells CASSNWDRGPNTEAFF. For the CDR3, the DNA is TGTGCCAGCAGCAACTGGGACAGGGGGCCGAACACTGAAGCTTTCTTT.

V usage is TRBV11-2 and J usage is TRBJ2-3; no definite D call. V was trimmed by 2 bases and J by 2 bases, leaving 8 bases between them. This CDR3 is 14 amino acids long. Germline CDR1 and CDR2: SGHAT and FQNNGV. The CDR3 region is CASSLHGDTDTQYF. The DNA of the CDR3 is TGTGCCAGCAGCTTACATGGAGACACAGATACGCAGTATTTT.

V is TRBV5-1 and J is TRBJ2-1; D might be TRBD1 or TRBD2, each matching 5 bases. Germline CDR1 reads SGHRS; CDR2 reads YFSETQ. V dropped 0 bases and J dropped 3 bases, with 10 bases sitting between them. This CDR3 comprises 15 residues. CDR3 nucleotides: TGCGCCAGCAGCTTGGAGGGACCTCACTACAATGAGCAGTTCTTC. It specifies CASSLEGPHYNEQFF.